This TCR beta chain comes out of a study of CD8 T cells in acute hepatitis C reinfection. Study conclusions and caveats: Only TCRbeta was bulk sequenced, so alphabeta pairing of public clonotypes remains unknown. Overrepresentation in the naive pool did not explain the preferential TRBV04 and TRBV06 usage seen in all groups.

This clone was observed a handful of times. Its antigen is not known. Germline CDR1 and CDR2: MGHRA and YSYEKL. V was cut by 1 base and J by 1 base, with 5 bases left in between. This CDR3 comprises 13 residues. This table comes from immunoSEQ multiplex PCR, and its TCRdb copy is limited to in-frame clones, with some not included. In the table there are around 36,000 clones, 70% to 90% of which are singletons. Time point described: naive CD8 control sorted from an acute-time-point sample. Sequencing was done on a sample of naive CD8+ T cells from PBMCs. The V call is TRBV4-1, the J call TRBJ2-7; D is unclear. This clonotype originated in a young woman who spontaneously cleared hepatitis C infection. In DNA, the CDR3 is TGCGCCAGCAGCCAAGGACGGTCCTACGAGCAGTACTTC. Amino acids: CASSQGRSYEQYF.